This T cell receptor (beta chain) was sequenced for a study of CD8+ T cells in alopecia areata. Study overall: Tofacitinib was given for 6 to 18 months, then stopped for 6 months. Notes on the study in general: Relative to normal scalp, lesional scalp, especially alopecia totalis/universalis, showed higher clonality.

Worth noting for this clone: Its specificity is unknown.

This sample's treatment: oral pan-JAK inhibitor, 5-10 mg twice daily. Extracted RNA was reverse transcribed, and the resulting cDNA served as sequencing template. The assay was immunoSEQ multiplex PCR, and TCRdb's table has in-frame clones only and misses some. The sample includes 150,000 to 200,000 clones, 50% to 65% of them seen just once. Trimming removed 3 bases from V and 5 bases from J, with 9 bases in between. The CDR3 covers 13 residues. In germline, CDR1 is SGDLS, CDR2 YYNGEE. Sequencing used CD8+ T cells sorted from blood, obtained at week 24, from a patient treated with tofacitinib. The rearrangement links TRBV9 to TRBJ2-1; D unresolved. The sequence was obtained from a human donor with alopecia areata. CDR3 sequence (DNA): TGTGCCAGCAGCGCGAGTAGCAACAATGAGCAGTTCTTC. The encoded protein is CASSASSNNEQFF. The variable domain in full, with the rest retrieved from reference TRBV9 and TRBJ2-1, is DSGVTQTPKHLITATGQRVTLRCSPRSGDLSVYWYQQSLDQGLQFLIQYYNGEERAKGNILERFSAQQFPDLHSELNLSSLELGDSALYFCASSASSNNEQFFGPGTRLTVL.